These 21 T cell receptor beta chains were all obtained from the same sample, sequenced in a study of T cell changes during pregnancy in multiple sclerosis. Sequenced by immunoSEQ multiplex PCR; TCRdb stores in-frame clones only, minus some. In the table there are tens of thousands of clones, 80% to 90% of which are singletons. Sequences were derived from CD4+ T cells from peripheral blood mononuclear cells, sampled in the first trimester of pregnancy. These TCRs come from a female donor with multiple sclerosis, enrolled in a pregnancy study.

CDR3 sequence reads: CASSPGRGGSSYNSPLHF. The CDR3 nucleotides read TGTGCCAGCAGCCCCGGCCGGGGGGGGAGCTCCTATAATTCACCCCTCCACTTT. The chain couples TRBV13 to TRBJ1-6; weak D call: TRBD1 (5 bases). V gave up 5 bases and J gave up 0 bases, with 17 bases separating them. CDR1 PRHDT and CDR2 FYEKMQ come from the germline V gene (reference sequence). There are 18 residues in the CDR3.

The chain has TRBV6-1 and TRBJ2-1, with D possibly TRBD2 on 6 matching bases. The germline V gene encodes CDR1 MNHNS and CDR2 SASEGT. V was trimmed by 10 bases and J by 8 bases, leaving 21 bases between them. The CDR3 consists of 14 residues. The DNA for the CDR3 is TGTGCCATCAAAAGCGCGGGAAGCCGTGATGAGCAGTTCTTC. It yields the protein CAIKSAGSRDEQFF.

This chain joins TRBV6-5 and TRBJ1-1; TRBD1 is a possible D gene (6 bases). Germline V gene lookup returns CDR1 MNHEY and CDR2 SVGAGI. The V gene lost 8 bases and the J gene lost 0 bases, with 16 bases spanning the gap. This CDR3 region has 15 residues. The CDR3 DNA reads TGTGCCAGCCTGAGGACAGCCTTTATGAACACTGAAGCTTTCTTT. Its protein product is CASLRTAFMNTEAFF.

The J gene is TRBJ2-2, the V gene TRBV14, with 7 nucleotides matching TRBD2. Germline V gives CDR1 SGHDN, CDR2 FVKESK. V was clipped by 0 bases and J by 5 bases; unmatched bases: 6. The CDR3 extends over 16 amino acids. CDR3 sequence reads: CASSQDGGVSTGELFF. CDR3 DNA: TGTGCCAGCAGCCAAGATGGGGGGGTTTCAACCGGGGAGCTGTTTTTT.

The rearrangement uses TRBV9 and TRBJ2-5; 9 positions agree with TRBD1. The ends lost 4 bases at V and 2 bases at J; junction bases unmatched: 18. Germline V lookup: CDR1 SGDLS, CDR2 YYNGEE. The CDR3 is 19 residues long. The CDR3 sequence is CASSPRSKPGTGFQETQYF. Written as DNA, the CDR3 is TGTGCCAGCAGCCCGCGATCAAAGCCAGGGACAGGGTTTCAAGAGACCCAGTACTTC.

This chain uses TRBV7-8 with TRBJ2-5, with 7 bases that match TRBD1. This CDR3 contains 13 residues. Germline CDR1 is SGHVS and CDR2 is FQNEAQ. V lost 1 base, J lost 4 bases, and 0 bases stayed unmatched. The CDR3 DNA sequence: TGTGCCAGCAGCTTAGAGGGGGCAGAGACCCAGTACTTC. It codes for CASSLEGAETQYF.

The V gene is TRBV5-1, the J gene TRBJ2-7; 7 bases fit TRBD1. V dropped 2 bases and J dropped 5; count of bases not matched to a gene: 10. The germline V gene encodes CDR1 SGHRS and CDR2 YFSETQ. This CDR3 has 15 amino acids. CDR3 loop: CASSFQAGGWDEQYF. For the CDR3, the DNA is TGCGCCAGCAGCTTTCAGGCAGGGGGATGGGACGAGCAGTACTTC.

This chain links TRBV5-1 with TRBJ2-1; the match to TRBD2 covers 7 bases. The CDR3 is 15 residues long. The germline gives CDR1 SGHRS, CDR2 YFSETQ. Trimming cost V 0 bases and J 4 bases; bases outside gene matches: 4. The CDR3 here is CASSLAGGGYNEQFF. CDR3 coding DNA: TGCGCCAGCAGCTTGGCCGGGGGAGGGTACAATGAGCAGTTCTTC.

This clone was found a few times. The chain joins TRBV6-1 to TRBJ2-7; no clear D gene. V lost 3 bases, J lost 3 bases, and 9 bases lay in between. The CDR3 contains 13 residues. Germline V CDR1 and CDR2: MNHNS, SASEGT. CDR3 sequence: CASSDISGYEQYF. The CDR3 DNA follows: TGTGCCAGCAGTGATATTAGTGGCTACGAGCAGTACTTC.

This clone showed up just once. The chain recombines TRBV6-6 with TRBJ1-2, with TRBD1 as a possible D gene (6 bases). V lost 6 bases and J lost 8, with 19 bases in between. The CDR3 sequence is 14 residues long. CDR1 MNHNY and CDR2 SVGAGI come from the germline V gene (reference sequence). The CDR3 protein is CASSSWGQGSGYTF. For the CDR3, the DNA is TGTGCCAGCAGCTCATGGGGGCAGGGGAGCGGCTACACCTTC.

This sequence joins TRBV30 and TRBJ2-5, with TRBD1 identical over 11 bases. CDR3 length equals 14 residues. V gave up 7 bases and J gave up 5 bases; unmatched junction bases: 9. The germline gives CDR1 GTSNPN, CDR2 SVGIG (reference sequence). The CDR3, as DNA: TGTGCCTCCACCGGGACAGGGGGTGGGGAGACCCAGTACTTC. It specifies CASTGTGGGETQYF.

This chain links TRBV4-3 with TRBJ2-2, with D possibly being TRBD2 (7 bases). The length of the CDR3 is 15 residues. The germline V gene encodes CDR1 LGHNA and CDR2 YSLEER. Deletions cut 0 bases from V and 7 bases from J, with 12 bases between. The CDR3 region is CASSQDWGGVGELFF. DNA for the CDR3: TGCGCCAGCAGCCAAGATTGGGGGGGCGTCGGGGAGCTGTTTTTT.

V gene TRBV7-7 combines with J gene TRBJ2-1, with 7 bases fitting TRBD2. Germline assignment: CDR1 SSHAT and CDR2 FNYEAQ (reference sequence). With V trimmed by 3 bases and J by 7 bases, 3 bases remained unmatched. This CDR3 contains 13 residues. DNA of the CDR3: TGTGCCAGCAGCTTCGCGGGAGTGAATGAGCAGTTCTTC. Translated: CASSFAGVNEQFF.

This chain joins TRBV4-1 and TRBJ2-7; maybe TRBD2 (5 bases). V lost 0 bases and J lost 4, with 16 bases in between. From germline, CDR1 is MGHRA and CDR2 YSYEKL. This CDR3 contains 16 residues. The CDR3 region is CASSQESVGRTYEQYF. CDR3 coding DNA: TGCGCCAGCAGCCAAGAGTCGGTAGGGAGAACGTACGAGCAGTACTTC.

The chain employs TRBV7-6 and TRBJ1-3, with a tentative D call TRBD1 (6 bases). The CDR3 runs 14 residues. V lost 4 bases and J lost 4, with 11 bases in between. Per germline, CDR1 SGHVS and CDR2 FNYEAQ. The CDR3 region is CASSYREGGNTIYF. In DNA form, the CDR3 reads TGTGCCAGCAGCTACAGGGAAGGGGGAAACACCATATATTTT. Drawing the rest from reference TRBV7-6 and TRBJ1-3, the complete variable domain is GAGVSQSPRYKVTKRGQDVALRCDPISGHVSLYWYRQALGQGPEFLTYFNYEAQQDKSGLPNDRFSAERPEGSISTLTIQRTEQRDSAMYRCASSYREGGNTIYFGEGSWLTVV.

The chain employs TRBV5-6 and TRBJ1-2, with 7 bases matching TRBD1. CDR3 length equals 14 residues. CDR1 is SGHDT and CDR2 is YYEEEE in the germline V gene. Trimming removed 6 bases from V and 9 bases from J; junction bases left unmatched: 14. The CDR3 reads CASTLYDRESRYTF. The CDR3 DNA reads as TGTGCCAGCACCCTTTACGACAGGGAGAGTCGCTACACCTTC.

This clone showed up just once. The V gene is TRBV5-4, the J gene TRBJ2-2; 8 nucleotides match TRBD2. Looked up from germline, CDR1 is SGHNT and CDR2 is YYREEE (reference sequence). CDR3 size: 17 residues. V shed 4 bases, J shed 1 base, and the junction held 9 bases outside the gene matches. In nucleotides, the CDR3 is TGTGCCAGCAGCCCCGGGGTGGGGACTAGGAACACCGGGGAGCTGTTTTTT. Translating gives CASSPGVGTRNTGELFF.

The rearrangement uses TRBV5-1 and TRBJ1-2; D unclear. From germline, CDR1 is SGHRS and CDR2 YFSETQ. V was trimmed by 0 bases and J by 2 bases, leaving 14 bases between them. The CDR3 loop spans 16 amino acids. Written as DNA, the CDR3 is TGCGCCAGCAGCTTGGGATTCGGTTCACGAAACTATGGCTACACCTTC. The encoded protein is CASSLGFGSRNYGYTF.

The chain employs TRBV7-8 and TRBJ2-5; 10 bases line up with TRBD2. The J segment lost 1 base and the V segment lost 4 bases, leaving 9 bases of the junction unmatched. Germline values: CDR1 SGHVS, CDR2 FQNEAQ. There are 17 residues in the CDR3. The DNA of the CDR3 is TGTGCCAGCAGCTGGGCTAGCGGGAGTTGGTCCCAAGAGACCCAGTACTTC. Protein: CASSWASGSWSQETQYF.

This chain links TRBV30 with TRBJ2-2; TRBD2 aligns across 9 bases. This CDR3 is 14 amino acids long. The germline V gene encodes CDR1 GTSNPN and CDR2 SVGIG (reference sequence). V shed 7 bases, J shed 7 bases, and the junction held 10 bases outside the gene matches. The CDR3 region is CASGGGASRGELFF. Written as DNA, the CDR3 is TGTGCCTCTGGCGGGGGGGCCTCTCGCGGGGAGCTGTTTTTT.

This clone was seen once. The chain is built from TRBV7-6 and TRBJ2-7, with TRBD2 identical over 10 bases. The CDR3 has 15 amino acids. Germline V gene lookup returns CDR1 SGHVS and CDR2 FNYEAQ. The V and J ends lost 5 bases and 2 bases, in that order; junction bases with no gene match: 6. CDR3 DNA: TGTGCCAGCAGCCAAGGACTAGCGGCCACCTACGAGCAGTACTTC. Protein: CASSQGLAATYEQYF.